Below, one T cell receptor (beta chain) is given with its context. The data were obtained in a study of control samples from healthy donors and cancer patients. Clones were sequenced by immunoSEQ multiplex PCR, and TCRdb holds only the in-frame ones, with some missing. The sample includes about 48,000 clones, roughly 92% seen only once; the top ten take about 25%. Trimming removed 1 base at V and 0 bases at J, with 10 bases between. The CDR3 consists of 16 residues. Germline assignment: CDR1 LNHNV and CDR2 YYDKDF (reference sequence). The chain joins TRBV15 to TRBJ1-3; no reliable D call. The sequence came from a woman in her forties or fifties with head and neck cancer. The source material was PBMCs. The CDR3 coding sequence is TGTGCCACCAGCAGAGCAATCTCAGACTCTGGAAACACCATATATTTT. Its protein is CATSRAISDSGNTIYF.